This is a list of T cell receptor beta chains from one sample in a study of T cell repertoires in cytomegalovirus infection. Their specific antigens are unknown. TCRdb independently ran MiXCR on the reads; one entry per CDR3 protein. Of roughly 350,000 distinct CDR3 sequences in the sample, about 32% are singletons; the top ten hold about 13%. Sequenced here: cultured PBMCs, sampled from culture after CMV antigen stimulation. Receptors were obtained from a human donor in good health (CMV status not recorded). Some clones in this sample may be carry-over from other donors' samples. CDR3s include the opening cysteine and the closing phenylalanine or tryptophan. The D gene is left open where the match is weak. Expanded clones are given a class, and other clones once, few, many or no size at all.

d_call,j_call,v_call,clone_size,cdr3_nt,cdr3_aa
.,TRBJ2-3,TRBV6-5,.,TGTGCCAGCAGTTACCTTCGGACAGCCTCATCAGATACGCAGTATTTT,CASSYLRTASSDTQYF
.,TRBJ1-4,TRBV7-9,.,TGTGCCAGCAGCTTAGGCGAGGCTGAAAAACTGTTTTTT,CASSLGEAEKLFF
.,TRBJ1-1,TRBV12-3/TRBV12-4,few,TGTGCCAGCAGTTTAGTCAGGGTACACACTGAAGCTTTCTTT,CASSLVRVHTEAFF
.,TRBJ1-2,TRBV7-2,many,TGTGCCAGCAGCCGAATCCTAACGACTACCAGGGATCCCTATGGCTACACCTTC,CASSRILTTTRDPYGYTF
.,TRBJ1-6,TRBV27,.,TGTGCCAGCAGTTTAATGGCCGATTCACCCCTCCACTTT,CASSLMADSPLHF
.,TRBJ1-3,TRBV3-1,few,TGTGCCAGCAGCCAACACGACTCTGGAAACACCATATATTTT,CASSQHDSGNTIYF
.,TRBJ2-5,TRBV9,once,TGTGCCAGCAGCCCCTCGACTAAACAAGAGACCCAGTACTTC,CASSPSTKQETQYF
TRBD2,TRBJ2-7,TRBV7-2,many,TGTGCCAGCAGCTTAATTCTTGGGGCTAGCGGGGTGAGCTCCTACGAGCAGTACTTC,CASSLILGASGVSSYEQYF
.,TRBJ1-5,TRBV4-1,few,TGCGCCAGCAGCCAAGGGGGCAGGCGGCAGCCCCAGCATTTT,CASSQGGRRQPQHF
.,TRBJ1-2,TRBV6-2/TRBV6-3,few,TGTGCCAGCAGTAACACCCTTGGGGATGGCTACACCTTC,CASSNTLGDGYTF
TRBD2,TRBJ2-5,TRBV12-3/TRBV12-4,.,TGTGCCAGCAGCCTAGGGCCCCTCCTAGCGGGAGGGGATCAAGAGACCCAGTACTTC,CASSLGPLLAGGDQETQYF
.,TRBJ1-5,TRBV12-3/TRBV12-4,few,TGTGCCAGCAGTTTACAGGGCCGGCAGCCCCAGCATTTT,CASSLQGRQPQHF
.,TRBJ1-5,TRBV28,.,TGTGCCGAACAGGTTGGCAATCAGCCCCAGCATTTT,CAEQVGNQPQHF
TRBD2,TRBJ2-4,TRBV29-1,.,TGCAGCGTTGAAGACGCGAGCGGGAGTGGCGCGCAAAACATTCAGTACTTC,CSVEDASGSGAQNIQYF
TRBD2,TRBJ2-1,TRBV7-6,many,TGTGCCAGCACCAAAAATATAGCGGGAGCTGCTAATGAGCAGTTCTTC,CASTKNIAGAANEQFF
TRBD2,TRBJ2-2,TRBV28,few,TGTGCCAGCAGTTTACCCTCCATGGCTAGCGGGGTCTCCGGGGAGCTGTTTTTT,CASSLPSMASGVSGELFF
.,TRBJ2-1,TRBV28,few,TGTGCCAGCAGTTTAAGAGACGATGAGCAGTTCTTC,CASSLRDDEQFF
.,TRBJ2-1,TRBV12-3/TRBV12-4,.,TGTGCCAGCAGTTCCTTAGCGGTTACGTACAATGAGCAGTTCTTC,CASSSLAVTYNEQFF
TRBD2,TRBJ2-5,TRBV12-5,.,TGTGCTAGTGGTTTGTCTAGCGGGCTCCAAGAGACCCAGTACTTC,CASGLSSGLQETQYF
.,TRBJ1-3,TRBV19,.,TGTGCCAGTAAAGACGCTTCGTCTGGAAACACCATATATTTT,CASKDASSGNTIYF
.,TRBJ1-5,TRBV19,few,TGTGCCAGTGCCCCCCAGGGACGCAATCAGCCCCAGCATTTT,CASAPQGRNQPQHF
TRBD2,TRBJ2-7,TRBV12-3/TRBV12-4,once,TGTGCCAGCATCCAGGGCGGGAGGGCGTACGAGCAGTACTTC,CASIQGGRAYEQYF
.,TRBJ1-5,TRBV30,.,TGTGCCTGGAGTGTACAGGGTGGCCAGCCCCAGCATTTT,CAWSVQGGQPQHF
.,TRBJ1-2,TRBV30,.,TGTGCCTGGAGTGCTCTACTCCCCCGGTCTATCTTCTACACCTTC,CAWSALLPRSIFYTF
TRBD1,TRBJ2-1,TRBV6-2/TRBV6-3,few,TGTGCCAGTTCCGGGGCCGGGACAGGGTACCACAATGAGCAGTTCTTC,CASSGAGTGYHNEQFF
.,TRBJ1-2,TRBV19,.,TGTGCCAGTAGTATAATTGCCGGTTTTGTCTATGGCTACACCTTC,CASSIIAGFVYGYTF
.,TRBJ2-3,TRBV4-3,once,TGCGCCAGCAGCCAAGGGTCAGGGGGCACAGATACGCAGTATTTT,CASSQGSGGTDTQYF
.,TRBJ2-5,TRBV7-2,.,TGTGCCAGCAGCTCTTTTGGGGGGAAAGAGACCCAGTACTTC,CASSSFGGKETQYF
.,TRBJ1-1,TRBV27,.,TGTGCCAGCAGTTTATCCGGTACAGCGTGGAACACTGAAGCTTTCTTT,CASSLSGTAWNTEAFF
TRBD1,TRBJ1-1,TRBV15,.,TGTGCCACCAGCGAGGACAGGATGGGCATGAACACTGAAGCTTTCTTT,CATSEDRMGMNTEAFF
.,TRBJ2-7,TRBV19,.,TGTGCCAGCAACCCGGGACACGCGGCAGGATACGAGCAGTACTTC,CASNPGHAAGYEQYF
TRBD2,TRBJ2-3,TRBV6-1,.,TGTGCCAGCAGTGCGGGACTAGCGGGAAGTAGCACAGATACGCAGTATTTT,CASSAGLAGSSTDTQYF
.,TRBJ1-6,TRBV6-6,.,TGTGCCAGCAGCTTGGGTGGATCCTATAATTCACCCCTCCACTTT,CASSLGGSYNSPLHF
TRBD1,TRBJ2-3,TRBV7-6,.,TGTGCCAGCAACGTGGGGGACAGGGATTTCACAGATACGCAGTATTTT,CASNVGDRDFTDTQYF
.,TRBJ1-1,TRBV6-6,.,TGTGCCAGCAGTTACACGGGGAACACTGAAGCTTTCTTT,CASSYTGNTEAFF
.,TRBJ2-1,TRBV28,.,TGTGCCAGCAGTCCCCTACTAGGCCGGTCGAGTGAGCAGTTCTTC,CASSPLLGRSSEQFF
TRBD2,TRBJ2-1,TRBV24-1,.,TGTGCCACCAGTGATTTCACTAGCGGGAGAGGGAATGAGCAGTTCTTC,CATSDFTSGRGNEQFF
TRBD1,TRBJ2-3,TRBV6-2/TRBV6-3,.,TGTGCCAGCAGGGGACAGGCTCCAGATACGCAGTATTTT,CASRGQAPDTQYF
TRBD2,TRBJ2-3,TRBV6-2/TRBV6-3,.,TGTGCATCGGGAGGTTGGGATACGCAGTATTTT,CASGGWDTQYF
TRBD2,TRBJ2-7,TRBV10-3,.,TGTGCCATCAGCGTAGGACTAGCGGGCTCCTACGAGCAGTACTTC,CAISVGLAGSYEQYF
TRBD1,TRBJ2-1,TRBV7-6,many,TGTGCCAGCAGCTTAGTCGGGGACAGACCCTACAATGAGCAGTTCTTC,CASSLVGDRPYNEQFF
.,TRBJ2-2,TRBV19,.,TGTGCCAGTAGTATGGGCCATGACACCGGGGAGCTGTTTTTT,CASSMGHDTGELFF
.,TRBJ1-1,TRBV20-1,.,TGCAGTGCCCGGACGTGGGGCCTAGGCGCGGAAGCTTTCTTT,CSARTWGLGAEAFF
.,TRBJ1-1,TRBV7-9,few,TGTGCCAGCAGCCAAGCAGGGTCCGTCAGAGGGAACACTGAAGCTTTCTTT,CASSQAGSVRGNTEAFF
.,TRBJ1-1,TRBV19,few,TGTGCCAGTAGTATGAAGGGAAGTGGCACTGAAGCTTTCTTT,CASSMKGSGTEAFF
TRBD2,TRBJ2-5,TRBV12-3/TRBV12-4,few,TGTGCCAGCAGTCCATCGGGACTAGCGGAAGAGACCCAGTACTTC,CASSPSGLAEETQYF